One sample yielded the 6 T cell receptor beta chains listed below, sequenced in a study of PD-L1 blockade in urothelial cancer. Assay: immunoSEQ multiplex PCR; the TCRdb copy retains only in-frame clones and omits some. This table has tens of thousands of clones, roughly 90% appearing once. Time point defined: peripheral blood 6 weeks after treatment start. The source material was PBMCs, sampled around atezolizumab (anti-PD-L1) treatment. The receptors here all came from a man aged 60 to 75 with urothelial cancer.

The V gene is TRBV5-1, the J gene TRBJ2-1; D is unclear. V was pared by 4 bases and J by 4 bases, with 18 bases between. The CDR3 is 16 amino acids. CDR1 and CDR2 (germline): SGHRS, YFSETQ. The CDR3 is CASSTLRKHSYNEQFF. The CDR3, as DNA: TGCGCCAGCAGCACCCTACGGAAGCACAGTTACAATGAGCAGTTCTTC.

The CDR3 spells CASSPVRGSYEQYF. CDR3 DNA sequence: TGTGCCAGTAGTCCCGTTCGGGGTTCCTACGAGCAGTACTTC. The J gene is TRBJ2-7, the V gene TRBV19, with D possibly being TRBD2 (5 bases). Germline CDR1 reads LNHDA; CDR2 reads SQIVND (reference sequence). The CDR3 spans 14 residues. Between the trimmed V and J ends, which lost 5 bases and 1 base, there was a span of 12 bases.

The rearrangement joins TRBV11-2 to TRBJ1-2; TRBD1 is a possible D gene (5 bases). The germline V gene encodes CDR1 SGHAT and CDR2 FQNNGV. The CDR3 length is 12 residues. The ends were cut back, 5 bases at V and 4 bases at J, with 8 bases in the middle. In DNA form, the CDR3 reads TGTGCCAGCAGCGTCGGGGGCTATGGCTACACCTTC. It yields the protein CASSVGGYGYTF.

The V call is TRBV6-5, the J call TRBJ2-1, with 14 bases matching TRBD2. Per the germline V gene, CDR1 is MNHEY and CDR2 is SVGAGI. V lost 10 bases to trimming and J lost 6 bases; unmatched junction nucleotides: 2. The CDR3 totals 13 residues. CDR3 in DNA: TGTGCCACGACTAGCGGGGGGGTCAATGAGCAGTTCTTC. Translation: CATTSGGVNEQFF.

The rearrangement links TRBV7-8 to TRBJ2-1; TRBD2 matches 13 bases. J was trimmed by 8 bases and V by 5 bases; bases with no gene match: 15. CDR1 is SGHVS, CDR2 FQNEAQ, per germline. The CDR3 is 18 amino acids. The CDR3 is CASSHELRTSGSIYEQFF. The CDR3 nucleotides are TGTGCCAGCAGCCACGAATTGAGGACTAGCGGGAGTATCTATGAGCAGTTCTTC.

V is TRBV11-3 and J is TRBJ1-6; TRBD1 is a possible D gene (5 bases). Germline V lookup: CDR1 SGHNT, CDR2 YENEEA. Trimming shortened V by 4 bases and J by 5 bases, and 9 bases separated the two germline ends. This CDR3 has 14 residues. CDR3 coding DNA: TGTGCCAGCAGCTACTTGACAGATAATTCACCCCTCCACTTT. Residues: CASSYLTDNSPLHF.